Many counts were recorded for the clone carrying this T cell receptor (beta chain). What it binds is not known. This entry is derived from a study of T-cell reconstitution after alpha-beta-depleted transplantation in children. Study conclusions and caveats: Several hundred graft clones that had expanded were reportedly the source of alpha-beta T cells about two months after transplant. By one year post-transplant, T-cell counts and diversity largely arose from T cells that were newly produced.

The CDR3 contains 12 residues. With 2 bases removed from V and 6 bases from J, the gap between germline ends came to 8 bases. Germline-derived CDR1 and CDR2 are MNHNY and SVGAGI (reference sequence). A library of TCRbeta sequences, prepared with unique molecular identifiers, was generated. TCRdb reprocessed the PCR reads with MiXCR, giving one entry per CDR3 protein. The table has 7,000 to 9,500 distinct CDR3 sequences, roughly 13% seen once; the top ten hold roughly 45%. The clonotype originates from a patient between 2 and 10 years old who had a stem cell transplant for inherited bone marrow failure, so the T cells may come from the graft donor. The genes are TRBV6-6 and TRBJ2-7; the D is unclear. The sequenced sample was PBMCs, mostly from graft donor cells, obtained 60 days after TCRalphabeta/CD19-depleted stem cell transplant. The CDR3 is CASSYKLGEQYF. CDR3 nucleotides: TGTGCCAGCAGTTACAAGCTCGGCGAGCAGTACTTC.